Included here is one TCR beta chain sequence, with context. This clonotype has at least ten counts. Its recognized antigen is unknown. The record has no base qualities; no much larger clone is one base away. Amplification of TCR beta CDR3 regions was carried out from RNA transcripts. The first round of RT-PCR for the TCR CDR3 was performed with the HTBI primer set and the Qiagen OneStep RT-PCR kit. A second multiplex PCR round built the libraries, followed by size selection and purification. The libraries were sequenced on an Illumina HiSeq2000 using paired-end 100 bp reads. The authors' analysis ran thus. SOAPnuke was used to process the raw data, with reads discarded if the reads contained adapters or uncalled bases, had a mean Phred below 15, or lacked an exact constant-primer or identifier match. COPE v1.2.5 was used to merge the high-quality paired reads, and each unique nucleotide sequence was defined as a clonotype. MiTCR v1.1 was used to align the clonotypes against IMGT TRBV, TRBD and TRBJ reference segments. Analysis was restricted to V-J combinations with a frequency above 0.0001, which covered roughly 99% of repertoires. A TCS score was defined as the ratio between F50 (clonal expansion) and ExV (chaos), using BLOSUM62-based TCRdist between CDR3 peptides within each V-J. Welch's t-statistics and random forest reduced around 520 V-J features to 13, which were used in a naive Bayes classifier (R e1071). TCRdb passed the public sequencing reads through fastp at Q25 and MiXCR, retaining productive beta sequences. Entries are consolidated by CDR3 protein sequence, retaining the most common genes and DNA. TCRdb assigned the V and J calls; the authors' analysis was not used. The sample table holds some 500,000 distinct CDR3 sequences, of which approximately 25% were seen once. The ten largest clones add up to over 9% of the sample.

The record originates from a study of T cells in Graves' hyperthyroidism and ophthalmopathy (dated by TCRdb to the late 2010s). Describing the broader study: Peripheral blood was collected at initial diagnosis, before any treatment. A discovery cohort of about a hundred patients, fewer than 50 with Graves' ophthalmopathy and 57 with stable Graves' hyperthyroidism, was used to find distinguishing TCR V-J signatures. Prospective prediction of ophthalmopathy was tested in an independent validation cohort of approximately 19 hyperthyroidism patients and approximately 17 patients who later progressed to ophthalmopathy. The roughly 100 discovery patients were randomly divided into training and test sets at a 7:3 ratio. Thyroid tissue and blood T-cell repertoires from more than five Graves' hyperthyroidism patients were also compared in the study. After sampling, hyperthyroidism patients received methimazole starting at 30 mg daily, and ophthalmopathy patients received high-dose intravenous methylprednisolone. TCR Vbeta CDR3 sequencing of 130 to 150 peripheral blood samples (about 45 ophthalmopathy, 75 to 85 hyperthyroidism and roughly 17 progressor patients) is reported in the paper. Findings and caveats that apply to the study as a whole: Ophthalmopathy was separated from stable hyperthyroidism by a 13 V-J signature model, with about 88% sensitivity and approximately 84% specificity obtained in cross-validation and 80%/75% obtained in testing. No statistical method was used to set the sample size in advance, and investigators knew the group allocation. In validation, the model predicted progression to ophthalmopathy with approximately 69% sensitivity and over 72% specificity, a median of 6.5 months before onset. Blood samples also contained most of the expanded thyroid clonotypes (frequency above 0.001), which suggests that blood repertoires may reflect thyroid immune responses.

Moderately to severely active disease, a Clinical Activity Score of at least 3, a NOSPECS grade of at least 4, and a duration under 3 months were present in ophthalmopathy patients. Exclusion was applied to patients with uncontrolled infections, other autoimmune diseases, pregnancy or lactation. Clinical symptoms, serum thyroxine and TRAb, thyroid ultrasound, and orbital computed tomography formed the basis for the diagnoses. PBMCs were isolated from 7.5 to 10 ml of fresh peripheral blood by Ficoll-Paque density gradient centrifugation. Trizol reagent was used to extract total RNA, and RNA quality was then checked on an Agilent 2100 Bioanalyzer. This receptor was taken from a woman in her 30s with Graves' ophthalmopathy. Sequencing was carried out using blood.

The CDR3 sequence is CSVEDQGGPETQYF. At the DNA level, the sequence is TGCAGCGTTGAAGATCAGGGCGGGCCAGAGACCCAGTACTTC. This chain joins TRBV29-1 to TRBJ2-5; the D gene is perhaps TRBD1 or TRBD2, each of them matching over 5 bases. From the cysteine through the phenylalanine, the CDR3 covers 14 amino acids. Just CDR3 DNA is preserved here, 42 bases in frame from base 1. The junction shows trimming of 0 bases on V and 4 bases on J, plus 12 bases between the germline ends. The germline V gene provides CDR1 SQVTM and CDR2 ANQGSEA.